This paragraph covers one TCR beta chain sequence. This table comes from immunoSEQ multiplex PCR, and its TCRdb copy is limited to in-frame clones, with some not included. Seen here are 64,000 or so clones, around 85% observed once, and the top ten hold about 5.1%. This sample is drawn from a study of technical replicates of blood from a handful of donors. This CDR3 is 14 amino acids long. Germline V lookup: CDR1 MNHEY, CDR2 SMNVEV (reference sequence). The ends lost 8 bases at V and 5 bases at J; junction bases unmatched: 11. This chain uses TRBV27 with TRBJ1-1, with TRBD1 matching over 7 bases. What was sequenced was PBMCs. The receptor was isolated from a human donor in good health. Some clones in this sample may be carry-over from other donors' samples. CDR3 sequence reads: CASQGGGVSTEAFF. CDR3 coding DNA: TGTGCCAGCCAAGGAGGGGGCGTCTCAACTGAAGCTTTCTTT.